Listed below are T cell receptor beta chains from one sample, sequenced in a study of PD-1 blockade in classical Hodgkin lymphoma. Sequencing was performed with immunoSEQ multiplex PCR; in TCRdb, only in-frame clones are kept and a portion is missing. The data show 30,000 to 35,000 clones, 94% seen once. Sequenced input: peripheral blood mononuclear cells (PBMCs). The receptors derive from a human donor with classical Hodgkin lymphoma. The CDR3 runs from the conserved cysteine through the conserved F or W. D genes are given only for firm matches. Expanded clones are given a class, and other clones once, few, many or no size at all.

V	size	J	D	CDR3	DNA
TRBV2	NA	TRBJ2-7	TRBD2	CASRLDSGRSYEQYF	TGTGCCAGCAGACTTGATAGCGGGAGATCCTACGAGCAGTACTTC
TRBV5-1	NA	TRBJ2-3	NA	CASRSGTSTDTQYF	TGCGCCAGCAGGTCGGGCACTAGCACAGATACGCAGTATTTT
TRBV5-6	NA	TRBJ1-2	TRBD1	CASSLRSTGLGYTF	TGTGCCAGCAGCTTGAGGTCGACAGGGTTAGGCTACACCTTC
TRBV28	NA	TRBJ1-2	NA	CASSLPDWGDYSYTF	TGTGCCAGCAGTTTGCCCGACTGGGGGGATTATAGCTACACCTTC
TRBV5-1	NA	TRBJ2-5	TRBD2	CASSLLGLAGAIQETQYF	TGCGCCAGCAGCTTATTGGGACTAGCGGGAGCGATCCAAGAGACCCAGTACTTC
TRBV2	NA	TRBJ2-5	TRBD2	CASSPGLAGQETQYF	TGTGCCAGCAGCCCGGGACTAGCGGGGCAAGAGACCCAGTACTTC
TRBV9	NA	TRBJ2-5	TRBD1	CASSYRDRGPSETQYF	TGTGCCAGCAGCTACCGGGACAGGGGGCCTTCCGAGACCCAGTACTTC
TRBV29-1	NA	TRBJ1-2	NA	CSVTSGTNYGYTF	TGCAGCGTTACTTCAGGGACTAACTATGGCTACACCTTC
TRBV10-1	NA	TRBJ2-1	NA	CASSESNRESSYNEQFF	TGCGCCAGCAGTGAGTCGAATCGGGAGAGCTCCTACAATGAGCAGTTCTTC
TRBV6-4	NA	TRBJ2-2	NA	CASSDPPTGELFF	TGTGCCAGCAGTGACCCTCCAACCGGGGAGCTGTTTTTT
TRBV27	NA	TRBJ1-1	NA	CASINRANTEAFF	TGTGCCAGCATTAACAGGGCCAACACTGAAGCTTTCTTT
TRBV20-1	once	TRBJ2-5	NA	CSASLPETQYF	TGCAGTGCTAGCCTCCCTGAGACCCAGTACTTC
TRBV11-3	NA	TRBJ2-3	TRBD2	CASSERTSGGITDTQYF	TGTGCCAGCAGCGAAAGGACTAGCGGGGGGATTACAGATACGCAGTATTTT
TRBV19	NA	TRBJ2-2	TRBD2	CASLSGRAYTGELFF	TGTGCCAGCCTCAGCGGGAGGGCCTATACCGGGGAGCTGTTTTTT
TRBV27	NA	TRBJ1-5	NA	CASSLDPPSIRADQPQHF	TGTGCCAGCAGTTTAGACCCCCCCTCCATCCGGGCGGATCAGCCCCAGCATTTT
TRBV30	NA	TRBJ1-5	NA	CAWSVGVIQPQHF	TGTGCCTGGAGTGTAGGGGTTATTCAGCCCCAGCATTTT
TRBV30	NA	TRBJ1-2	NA	CAWSDRGRVYGYTF	TGTGCCTGGAGTGATCGTGGGAGAGTCTATGGCTACACCTTC